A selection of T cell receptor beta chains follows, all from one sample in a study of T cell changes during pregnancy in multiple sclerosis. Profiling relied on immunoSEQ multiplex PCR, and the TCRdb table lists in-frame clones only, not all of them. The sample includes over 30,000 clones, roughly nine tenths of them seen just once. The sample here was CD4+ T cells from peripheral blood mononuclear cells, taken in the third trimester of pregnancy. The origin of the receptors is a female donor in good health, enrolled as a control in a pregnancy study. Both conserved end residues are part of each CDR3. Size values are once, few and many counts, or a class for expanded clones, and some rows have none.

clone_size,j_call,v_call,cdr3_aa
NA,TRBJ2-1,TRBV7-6,CASSLAHRVNEQFF
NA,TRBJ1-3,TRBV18,CASSNLGGASGNTIYF
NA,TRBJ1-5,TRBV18,CASSPTTGVSNQPQHF
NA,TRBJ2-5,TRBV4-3,CASSQEGTSGGETQYF
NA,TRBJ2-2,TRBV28,CASTSGANTGELFF
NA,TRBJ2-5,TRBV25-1,CASSDPKTGAQETQYF
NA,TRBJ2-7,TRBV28,CASSLMGQGYEQYF
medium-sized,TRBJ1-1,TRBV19,CASRRDSEAFF
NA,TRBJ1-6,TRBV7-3,CASSSGQYNSPLHF
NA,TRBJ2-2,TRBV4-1,CASSQEVFGQAGTGELFF
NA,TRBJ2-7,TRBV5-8,CASSRSSGAWGEQYF
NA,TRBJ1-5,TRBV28,CASRPDRPNQPQHF
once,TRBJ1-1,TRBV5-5,CASSYGTQNTEAFF
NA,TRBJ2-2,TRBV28,CASSAGRGELFF
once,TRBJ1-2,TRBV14,CASSLRGTQGSGYTF
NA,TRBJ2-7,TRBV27,CASSSQGIHEQYF
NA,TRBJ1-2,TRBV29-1,CSVGPGQDHDYGYTF
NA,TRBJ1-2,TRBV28,CASGGWAYGYTF
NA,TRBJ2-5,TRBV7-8,CASSQDRQQETQYF
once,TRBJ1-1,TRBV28,CASSLGQGSNTEAFF
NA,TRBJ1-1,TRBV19,CASSIERGSMNTEAFF
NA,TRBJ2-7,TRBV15,CATSRDGRLAVYEQYF
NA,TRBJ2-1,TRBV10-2,CASSVFRGFDNEQFF
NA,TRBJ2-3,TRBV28,CASSFTSGATDTQYF
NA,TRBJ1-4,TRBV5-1,CASRPEGVAEKLFF
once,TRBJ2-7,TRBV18,CASSLRDRGSEQYF
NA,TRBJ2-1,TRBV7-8,CASSLTGLAGGNEQFF
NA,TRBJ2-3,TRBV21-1,CASSKDDRMGADTQYF
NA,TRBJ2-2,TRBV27,CASSSTGRVKREGAGELFF
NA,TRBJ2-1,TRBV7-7,CASSPLGLAGYNEQFF
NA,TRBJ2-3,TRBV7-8,CASSLATWTGLSDTQYF
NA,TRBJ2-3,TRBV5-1,CASSPSGSPADTQYF
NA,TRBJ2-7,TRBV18,CASSPNFFRLGSPYEQYF